One sample yielded the 2 T cell receptor beta chains listed below, sequenced in a study of CXCR3-negative and CXCR3-positive naive CD8 T cells. With UMI labels, 5' RACE was used to prepare the TRB cDNA libraries. TCRdb re-analyzed the 5' RACE reads; it lists each CDR3 protein once, without DNA. The table gives more than 45,000 distinct CDR3 sequences; the top ten clones make up approximately 16% of it. The sequencing input was memory CD8+ T cells from blood. The receptors derive from a human donor in good health. Some clones in this sample may be carry-over from other donors' samples.

CDR3 sequence reads: CASSSRQDYGYTF. The rearrangement links TRBV7-9 to TRBJ1-2; the D call of TRBD1 rests on TCRdb alone, since no DNA is present to check it. This CDR3 spans 13 amino acids. Germline CDR1 is SEHNR and CDR2 is FQNEAQ (reference sequence).

The chain carries TRBV12-3 or TRBV12-4 and TRBJ1-5. CDR3 size: 15 residues. CDR3 protein: CASSPDVTSNQPQHF.